Each of the 26 T cell receptor beta chains below was sequenced from the same sample in a study of T-cell memory formation after mild COVID-19. TCRdb called the 5' RACE reads again in MiXCR, with one record for every CDR3 protein. The repertoire holds 400,000 to 500,000 distinct CDR3 sequences, around 19% seen once, with 7.5% to 10% in the top ten. The material sequenced was PBMCs or a T cell subset sorted from them (not recorded which). The origin of the receptors is an adult woman who had mild COVID-19 (a few samples of this study predate the infection). Cell type and time point are not known.

The sample holds a few counts of this clonotype. The chain combines TRBV12-5 with TRBJ2-2; a weak D match, TRBD1 (5 bases). Deletions cut 3 bases from V and 4 bases from J, with 15 bases between. Germline V lookup: CDR1 LGHNT, CDR2 FRNRAP. This CDR3 comprises 16 residues. The CDR3 sequence: CASGLGPGPSTGELFF. CDR3 DNA: TGTGCTAGTGGTTTAGGGCCAGGGCCGAGCACCGGGGAGCTGTTTTTT.

This clonotype was seen more than once but under ten times. This rearrangement joins TRBV11-2 to TRBJ2-7; no firm D call. V was trimmed by 4 bases and J by 4 bases, leaving 17 bases between them. The CDR3 length is 15 residues. CDR1 is SGHAT and CDR2 is FQNNGV in the germline V gene. DNA for the CDR3: TGTGCCAGCAGCTCCGTCAAAAGAGCTGGTTACGAGCAGTACTTC. Its protein is CASSSVKRAGYEQYF.

V usage is TRBV12-3 or TRBV12-4 and J usage is TRBJ2-2, with a possible D match to TRBD1 (7 bases). The CDR3 extends over 16 amino acids. V lost 7 bases and J lost 2, with 17 bases in between. The CDR3 here is CASIQGEVPNTGELFF. As DNA, the CDR3 is TGTGCCAGCATTCAGGGGGAGGTGCCAAACACCGGGGAGCTGTTTTTT.

The chain employs TRBV6-2 or TRBV6-3 and TRBJ2-1; D gene unclear. Germline V gene lookup returns CDR1 MNHEY and CDR2 SVGEGT. V was cut by 7 bases and J by 2 bases, with 18 bases left in between. The CDR3 has 16 residues. The CDR3 coding sequence is TGTGCCAGCACTCCCCACTCTGGCAGAACCTACAATGAGCAGTTCTTC. Translation gives CASTPHSGRTYNEQFF.

The chain employs TRBV4-3 and TRBJ1-1; D call uncertain. The germline CDR1 and CDR2 sequences are LGHNA and YSLEER. Deletions cut 0 bases from V and 1 base from J, with 18 bases between. CDR3 length: 18 amino acids. The CDR3 protein is CASSQDPSLTHGNTEAFF. DNA of the CDR3: TGCGCCAGCAGCCAAGATCCTTCTCTGACGCATGGGAACACTGAAGCTTTCTTT.

This clonotype turned up a few times. The CDR3 reads CASSYRQGVNYEQYF. Here the CDR3 DNA reads TGTGCCAGCAGTTATCGCCAGGGGGTAAATTACGAGCAGTACTTC. The V call is TRBV6-2 or TRBV6-3, the J call TRBJ2-7, with 7 bases identical to TRBD1. The CDR3 runs 15 residues. CDR1 and CDR2 (germline): MNHEY, SVGEGT. After removal of 3 bases from V and 4 bases from J, the junction contained 9 bases not matched to a gene.

V usage is TRBV5-1 and J usage is TRBJ1-4; 8 bases are shared with TRBD1. V dropped 4 bases and J dropped 3; count of bases not matched to a gene: 5. Germline loops: CDR1 SGHRS, CDR2 YFSETQ. This CDR3 is 15 amino acids long. The CDR3 loop is CASSLRGPSNEKLFF. The CDR3 region has the DNA TGCGCCAGCAGCCTCAGGGGGCCTTCTAATGAAAAACTGTTTTTT.

Only a few counts were recorded for this clonotype. This rearrangement joins TRBV5-1 to TRBJ1-6; D is perhaps TRBD1 (5 bases). The CDR3 is 13 amino acids. The V gene's germline CDR1 is SGHRS and CDR2 YFSETQ. The V end was cut by 2 bases, the J end by 10 bases, with 10 bases between. The CDR3 spells CASSLAGRSPLHF. The DNA for the CDR3 is TGCGCCAGCAGCTTAGCAGGGCGATCACCCCTCCACTTT.

This clonotype was seen only a few times. J is TRBJ1-4 and V is TRBV12-3 or TRBV12-4, with 8 nucleotides matching TRBD1. There are 18 residues in the CDR3. V shed 1 base and J 6 bases; nucleotides not matched to a gene: 13. The CDR3 protein is CASSLVAVGQGADEKLFF. The DNA for the CDR3 is TGTGCCAGCAGTTTAGTCGCTGTTGGTCAGGGGGCGGATGAAAAACTGTTTTTT.

This clonotype was detected a few times. V is TRBV7-6 and J is TRBJ2-1; 10 nucleotides align to TRBD2. The V and J ends lost 7 bases and 7 bases, in that order; junction bases with no gene match: 22. CDR1 is SGHVS, CDR2 FNYEAQ, per germline. This CDR3 is 19 amino acids long. The CDR3 loop is CASTPWVIPSTSGSNEQFF. The CDR3 nucleotides read TGTGCCAGCACCCCTTGGGTAATTCCTTCGACTAGCGGGTCGAATGAGCAGTTCTTC. Complete variable domain (other parts from reference TRBV7-6 and TRBJ2-1): GAGVSQSPRYKVTKRGQDVALRCDPISGHVSLYWYRQALGQGPEFLTYFNYEAQQDKSGLPNDRFSAERPEGSISTLTIQRTEQRDSAMYRCASTPWVIPSTSGSNEQFFGPGTRLTVL.

J is TRBJ2-1 and V is TRBV12-3 or TRBV12-4, with 14 bases lining up with TRBD2. The CDR3 runs to 16 residues. V shed 6 bases and J 8 bases; nucleotides not matched to a gene: 9. CDR3 in DNA: TGTGCCAGCAGAGAAGGGACTAGCGGGAGTGGGGATGAGCAGTTCTTC. Amino acid sequence: CASREGTSGSGDEQFF.

This sequence joins TRBV25-1 and TRBJ2-2; D may be TRBD1 or TRBD2 (5 bases each). Trimming removed 3 bases at V and 1 base at J, with 12 bases between. There are 16 residues in the CDR3. Germline V gene lookup returns CDR1 MGHDK and CDR2 SYGVNS. CDR3 residues: CASSDPGTVNTGELFF. The CDR3 nucleotides read TGTGCCAGCAGTGATCCCGGGACGGTGAACACCGGGGAGCTGTTTTTT. The variable domain in full, with the rest retrieved from reference TRBV25-1 and TRBJ2-2, is EADIYQTPRYLVIGTGKKITLECSQTMGHDKMYWYQQDPGMELHLIHYSYGVNSTEKGDLSSESTVSRIRTEHFPLTLESARPSHTSQYLCASSDPGTVNTGELFFGEGSRLTVL.

V gene TRBV12-3 or TRBV12-4 combines with J gene TRBJ1-2; 9 positions match TRBD1. V lost 0 bases to trimming and J lost 4 bases; unmatched junction nucleotides: 6. The CDR3 is made up of 16 amino acids. In DNA, the CDR3 is TGTGCCAGCAGTTTAGCGGCGGGACAGGGATCCTATGGCTACACCTTC. It translates to CASSLAAGQGSYGYTF.

This clonotype was seen a handful of times. This chain uses TRBV4-1 with TRBJ2-1, with D possibly TRBD2 on 5 matching bases. With 4 bases removed from V and 2 bases from J, the gap between germline ends came to 9 bases. The germline V gene has CDR1 MGHRA and CDR2 YSYEKL. This CDR3 comprises 14 residues. CDR3: CASSPVGTYNEQFF. CDR3 DNA sequence: TGCGCCAGCAGCCCAGTCGGGACCTACAATGAGCAGTTCTTC.

This clonotype was detected a few times. This chain links TRBV12-3 or TRBV12-4 with TRBJ2-3; 11 positions agree with TRBD2. The CDR3 length is 17 residues. V was pared by 6 bases and J by 2 bases, with 10 bases of the junction left unmatched. CDR3 DNA: TGTGCCAGCAGCCTTGCGCGGACTAGCGGGCACACAGATACGCAGTATTTT. Its translation is CASSLARTSGHTDTQYF.

The V call is TRBV5-4, the J call TRBJ2-1; 9 bases are a match to TRBD2. The CDR3 totals 12 residues. J gave up 9 bases and V 3 bases, and 1 base lay outside the gene matches. Germline V lookup: CDR1 SGHNT, CDR2 YYREEE (reference sequence). The CDR3 DNA sequence: TGTGCCAGCAGCTCGACTAGCGGTGAGCAGTTCTTC. It encodes CASSSTSGEQFF. Based on the CDR3 plus reference TRBV5-4 and TRBJ2-1, the full variable domain is ETGVTQSPTHLIKTRGQQVTLRCSSQSGHNTVSWYQQALGQGPQFIFQYYREEENGRGNFPPRFSGLQFPNYSSELNVNALELDDSALYLCASSSTSGEQFFGPGTRLTVL.

This clonotype was counted only a few times. This rearrangement joins TRBV19 to TRBJ2-3, with D possibly being TRBD1 or TRBD2 (5 bases each). The germline V gene encodes CDR1 LNHDA and CDR2 SQIVND (reference sequence). The V end was cut by 11 bases, the J end by 7 bases, with 22 bases between. CDR3 length: 14 amino acids. The chain's CDR3 is CAAQRGGVGNTQYF. CDR3 bases: TGTGCCGCCCAAAGGGGCGGCGTCGGGAATACGCAGTATTTT.

This clonotype was recorded a few times. CDR3 sequence (DNA): TGTGCCAGCAGTCCGTCGTGGCCTAGCAATCAGCCCCAGCATTTT. Amino acid sequence: CASSPSWPSNQPQHF. The gene calls are TRBV6-5 and TRBJ1-5; no definite D call. Germline loops: CDR1 MNHEY, CDR2 SVGAGI. V gave up 5 bases and J gave up 0 bases, with 11 bases separating them. The CDR3 covers 15 residues.

This chain connects TRBV29-1 to TRBJ1-2; D gene ambiguous. V gave up 4 bases and J gave up 8 bases, with 17 bases separating them. Germline CDR1 and CDR2: SQVTM and ANQGSEA. The length of the CDR3 is 13 residues. The DNA of the CDR3 is TGCAGCGTTGTGGATCCGTCGAACGGGGGCTACACCTTC. This translates into CSVVDPSNGGYTF.

This clonotype was counted ten times or more. The rearrangement uses TRBV7-2 and TRBJ2-7; 10 bases fit TRBD2. The CDR3 is 16 amino acids. The germline CDR1 and CDR2 sequences are SGHTA and FQGNSA. Unmatched junction bases numbered 5, after V lost 1 base and J lost 2 bases. Here the CDR3 reads CASSLVASGSPYEQYF. The CDR3, as DNA: TGTGCCAGCAGCTTAGTGGCTAGCGGGAGCCCCTACGAGCAGTACTTC.

This clonotype was seen a few times. The chain has TRBV7-9 and TRBJ2-5; no reliable D call. The length of the CDR3 is 13 residues. Germline V gives CDR1 SEHNR, CDR2 FQNEAQ (reference sequence). Between the trimmed V and J ends, which lost 4 bases and 4 bases, there was a span of 10 bases. The CDR3 sequence is CASSSSGGETQYF. The CDR3 nucleotides are TGTGCCAGCAGCTCGTCTGGTGGAGAGACCCAGTACTTC.

This clonotype showed up just a few times. The J gene is TRBJ2-7, the V gene TRBV5-1; 7 bases map to TRBD1. With V trimmed by 1 base and J by 2 bases, 15 bases remained unmatched. CDR1 SGHRS and CDR2 YFSETQ come from the germline V gene. The CDR3 has 18 residues. The DNA for the CDR3 is TGCGCCAGCAGCTTGAAGGGGTCCGGACAGGCGCAAACCTACGAGCAGTACTTC. Its protein is CASSLKGSGQAQTYEQYF.

The chain links TRBV5-1 to TRBJ2-5; 8 bases align to TRBD2. The CDR3 length is 17 residues. The V segment lost 0 bases and the J segment 2 bases; nucleotides outside the gene matches: 9. Germline CDR1 is SGHRS and CDR2 is YFSETQ. The CDR3 reads CASSLAGGAEIQETQYF. CDR3 DNA sequence: TGCGCCAGCAGCTTGGCCGGGGGGGCGGAGATACAAGAGACCCAGTACTTC.

This clonotype showed up just a few times. This chain uses TRBV4-2 with TRBJ2-3, with 8 bases lining up with TRBD2. There are 15 residues in the CDR3. Germline-derived CDR1 and CDR2 are LGHNA and YNFKEQ. The V gene end was trimmed by 0 bases and the J gene end by 4 bases; junction bases not matched to a gene: 3. The CDR3 region is CASSQESSGPDTQYF. In DNA form, the CDR3 reads TGTGCCAGCAGCCAAGAGTCTAGCGGGCCAGATACGCAGTATTTT.

This chain links TRBV19 with TRBJ2-3; D remains ambiguous. The CDR3 is 15 amino acids. Trimming pared 3 bases from V and 5 bases from J, leaving 15 bases between. The germline V gene encodes CDR1 LNHDA and CDR2 SQIVND (reference sequence). CDR3 loop: CASSIASGAGDTQYF. In nucleotides, the CDR3 is TGTGCCAGTAGTATCGCGTCAGGCGCTGGAGATACGCAGTATTTT.

This clonotype was observed a handful of times. The gene calls are TRBV3-1 and TRBJ2-7, with 11 bases fitting TRBD2. CDR1 is LGHDT, CDR2 YNNKEL, per germline (reference sequence). V shed 5 bases and J 3 bases; nucleotides not matched to a gene: 6. The CDR3 sequence is 15 residues long. CDR3 nucleotides: TGTGCCAGCAGCGGTACGGGACTAGCGGTCTACGAGCAGTACTTC. It is translated as CASSGTGLAVYEQYF.